This T cell receptor (beta chain) was profiled in a study of cytomegalovirus exposure and HLA in healthy donors. PCR involved 60 Vbeta and 13 Jbeta primers. TCRdb keeps only in-frame clones here, not all; method: immunoSEQ multiplex PCR. The sample carries some 190,000 clones, 82% recorded once. General observations from the study: Among CMV-associated TCR beta chains, most appeared HLA-restricted in a later analysis. Donors were assumed by presence/absence analyses to have roughly uniform sequencing depth.

As for this clone: Its antigen is not identified.

This CDR3 is 15 amino acids long. CDR1 and CDR2 from the germline V gene are SGHDT and YYEEEE. The ends were cut back, 1 base at V and 0 bases at J, with 8 bases in the middle. The TCR sequence derives from a man aged 35 to 55 in good health and CMV-seronegative. V gene TRBV5-6 combines with J gene TRBJ2-1; D remains unclear. Sequenced material: PBMCs. The CDR3 nucleotides are TGTGCCAGCAGCTTGCGCAGTTTCTCCTACAATGAGCAGTTCTTC. This sequence encodes CASSLRSFSYNEQFF.